What follows are 32 T cell receptor beta chains derived from one specimen sequenced in a study of shared clonotypes between healthy human individuals. The protocol was immunoSEQ multiplex PCR, while the TCRdb copy is restricted to in-frame clones and leaves out a portion. The repertoire holds 900,000 to 1,200,000 clones, with 75% to 80% as singletons. Specimen: memory CD4+ T cells from PBMCs. Subset in this sample: CD45RA-negative fraction. The receptors here all came from a man aged 18 to 29 in good health. Some clones in this sample may be carry-over from other donors' samples.

The CDR3 bases are TGTGCCAGCAGTAACCCTTGGACTAGCGGGAGCTACGAGCAGTACTTC. Translating gives CASSNPWTSGSYEQYF. The genes are TRBV6-6 and TRBJ2-7; TRBD2 agrees at 13 bases. Trimming removed 5 bases from V and 3 bases from J; junction bases left unmatched: 7. From germline, CDR1 is MNHNY and CDR2 SVGAGI (reference sequence). This CDR3 contains 16 residues.

This chain connects TRBV7-3 to TRBJ1-1; the D is unclear. The germline V gene has CDR1 SGHTA and CDR2 FQGTGA. The CDR3 length is 13 residues. V lost 5 bases to trimming and J lost 1 base, with 8 bases between them. Written as DNA, the CDR3 is TGTGCCAGCAGCATGACCCGGAACACTGAAGCTTTCTTT. Translated: CASSMTRNTEAFF.

The chain joins TRBV7-2 to TRBJ2-7; D is uncertain. Per the germline V gene, CDR1 is SGHTA and CDR2 is FQGNSA. Trimming removed 5 bases at V and 2 bases at J, with 16 bases between. The CDR3 is 15 residues long. The chain's CDR3 is CASSPSVGAPYEQYF. CDR3 sequence (DNA): TGTGCCAGCAGCCCCTCCGTTGGAGCCCCCTACGAGCAGTACTTC.

The V gene is TRBV4-2, the J gene TRBJ2-7; 11 bases match TRBD2. This CDR3 has 19 amino acids. V lost 4 bases and J lost 3; bases outside the gene matches: 17. Germline lookup yields CDR1 LGHNA and CDR2 YNFKEQ. CDR3 sequence reads: CASSPTLGLAGGNFYEQYF. CDR3 nucleotide sequence: TGTGCCAGCAGCCCCACTTTGGGGCTAGCGGGAGGAAATTTCTACGAGCAGTACTTC.

The chain uses TRBV5-1 and TRBJ2-7, with a possible D match to TRBD1 (6 bases). Germline V gene data show CDR1 as SGHRS and CDR2 as YFSETQ. This CDR3 contains 15 residues. The V gene lost 0 bases and the J gene lost 2 bases, with 12 bases spanning the gap. CDR3 nucleotide sequence: TGCGCCAGCAGCTTGGCCGGGACAAGCGCCTACGAGCAGTACTTC. Translating gives CASSLAGTSAYEQYF.

This sequence joins TRBV6-4 and TRBJ2-4; the D gene is possibly TRBD2 (6 bases). This CDR3 spans 13 amino acids. V shed 2 bases and J shed 6 bases, with 8 bases lying between them. Germline V gene data show CDR1 as MRHNA and CDR2 as SNTAGT. CDR3 nucleotide sequence: TGTGCCAGCAGTGACGAGGAGGGAAACATTCAGTACTTC. Translation gives CASSDEEGNIQYF.

The chain recombines TRBV28 with TRBJ2-1, with D maybe TRBD1 (6 bases). CDR3 length: 16 amino acids. The germline gives CDR1 MDHEN, CDR2 SYDVKM. Trimming cost V 4 bases and J 3 bases, with 16 bases left between them. In DNA, the CDR3 is TGTGCCAGCAGTTCCAGGGGAGCGGAGAACTACAATGAGCAGTTCTTC. Translation gives CASSSRGAENYNEQFF.

This clone was detected many times. The J gene is TRBJ2-5, the V gene TRBV28; D is perhaps TRBD2 (6 bases). Germline V gives CDR1 MDHEN, CDR2 SYDVKM. Trimming took 5 bases from V and 3 from J, leaving 10 bases between them. CDR3 size: 13 residues. CDR3 region: CASSPWGEETQYF. In DNA form, the CDR3 reads TGTGCCAGCAGTCCGTGGGGGGAAGAGACCCAGTACTTC.

The CDR3 here is CASSGEGRGVLGTEAFF. CDR3 nucleotides: TGTGCCAGCAGCGGAGAAGGGAGGGGTGTCCTAGGGACTGAAGCTTTCTTT. V usage is TRBV9 and J usage is TRBJ1-1; TRBD1 is a possible D gene (5 bases). V was clipped by 3 bases and J by 5 bases, with 23 bases between them. CDR3 length: 17 amino acids. CDR1 and CDR2 from the germline V gene are SGDLS and YYNGEE.

This chain joins TRBV6-6 and TRBJ1-1; D gene uncertain. The V end was cut by 6 bases, the J end by 1 base, with 6 bases between. Germline V gene sequence: CDR1 MNHNY, CDR2 SVGAGI (reference sequence). The CDR3 is 12 residues long. The CDR3 loop is CASSNWNTEAFF. DNA of the CDR3: TGTGCCAGCAGCAACTGGAACACTGAAGCTTTCTTT.

The gene calls are TRBV4-1 and TRBJ2-5; 8 bases fit TRBD2. Germline V gene sequence: CDR1 MGHRA, CDR2 YSYEKL. V trimming: 3 bases; J trimming: 5 bases; junction bases outside the gene matches: 11. CDR3 length equals 16 residues. The CDR3 spells CASSQWEAGGAETQYF. The CDR3 nucleotides are TGCGCCAGCAGCCAGTGGGAGGCGGGGGGCGCGGAGACCCAGTACTTC.

The J gene is TRBJ2-1, the V gene TRBV18, with D unclear. The germline V gene has CDR1 KGHSH and CDR2 LQKENI. The CDR3 contains 17 residues. Trimming removed 2 bases from V and 0 bases from J, with 14 bases in between. The chain's CDR3 is CASSPEASMGSYNEQFF. The DNA of the CDR3 is TGTGCCAGCTCACCAGAGGCATCAATGGGCTCCTACAATGAGCAGTTCTTC.

This sequence joins TRBV6-6 and TRBJ2-7; tentatively, D is TRBD1 (6 bases). V was clipped by 5 bases and J by 6 bases, with 14 bases between them. The length of the CDR3 is 13 residues. CDR1 is MNHNY, CDR2 SVGAGI, per germline (reference sequence). The DNA for the CDR3 is TGTGCCAGCAGTCCAGGGGTAAAGGGCGAGCAGTACTTC. As protein: CASSPGVKGEQYF.

The chain couples TRBV19 to TRBJ2-5, with D maybe TRBD2 (6 bases). The assigned J gene may be wrong: the sequence end matches TRBJ2-7 better. The germline V gene encodes CDR1 LNHDA and CDR2 SQIVND (reference sequence). This CDR3 comprises 15 residues. The CDR3: CASNTLRTGDYEQYF. The CDR3 DNA sequence: TGTGCCAGTAATACGTTACGGACGGGGGACTACGAGCAGTACTTC.

The gene calls are TRBV5-6 and TRBJ2-3; 9 positions match TRBD2. The germline CDR1 and CDR2 sequences are SGHDT and YYEEEE. The CDR3 loop spans 16 amino acids. With V trimmed by 5 bases and J by 3 bases, 10 bases remained unmatched. The CDR3: CASRTYSGSRTDTQYF. The CDR3 region has the DNA TGTGCCAGCAGGACCTATAGCGGGAGTAGGACAGATACGCAGTATTTT.

The genes are TRBV2 and TRBJ1-2; perhaps TRBD1 as D (6 bases). This CDR3 comprises 15 residues. V lost 1 base and J lost 4, with 13 bases in between. Germline CDR1 SNHLY, CDR2 FYNNEI. CDR3 region: CASSEDRGAAYGYTF. CDR3 nucleotide sequence: TGTGCCAGCAGTGAAGATAGGGGGGCTGCCTATGGCTACACCTTC.

In its sample, this clone was seen many times. The chain carries TRBV4-2 and TRBJ1-3; D is possibly TRBD1 (5 bases). The CDR3 runs 15 residues. CDR1 and CDR2 (germline): LGHNA, YNFKEQ. V lost 5 bases and J 5 bases, leaving 16 bases between the germline ends. In DNA, the CDR3 is TGTGCCAGCAGCAAATTTGGGGGGGAACGAAACACCATATATTTT. Residues: CASSKFGGERNTIYF.

In this sample, this clone turned up once. The J gene is TRBJ1-1, the V gene TRBV9, with 10 bases identical to TRBD1. In germline, CDR1 is SGDLS, CDR2 YYNGEE. The CDR3 has 15 amino acids. Trimming cost V 0 bases and J 4 bases; bases outside gene matches: 3. The CDR3 loop reads CASSVDGQGGTEAFF. DNA of the CDR3: TGTGCCAGCAGCGTAGATGGACAGGGGGGCACTGAAGCTTTCTTT.

V gene TRBV7-3 combines with J gene TRBJ1-1; 7 bases line up with TRBD1. The CDR3 sequence is 13 residues long. Germline V lookup: CDR1 SGHTA, CDR2 FQGTGA. Unmatched junction bases numbered 5, after V lost 5 bases and J lost 5 bases. For the CDR3, the DNA is TGTGCCAGCAGCAATCAACAGGGGACTGAAGCTTTCTTT. Translation: CASSNQQGTEAFF.

This chain uses TRBV6-1 with TRBJ1-5; D not certain. The CDR3 runs 15 residues. In germline, CDR1 is MNHNS, CDR2 SASEGT. V was clipped by 6 bases and J by 4 bases, with 16 bases between them. CDR3 residues: CASSLNTDPNQPQHF. The CDR3, as DNA: TGTGCCAGCAGCCTAAACACGGACCCTAATCAGCCCCAGCATTTT.

On this clone: A read error may be the cause here, since a much bigger clone is one base away. This CDR3 is CASSLSETQYF. CDR3 DNA sequence: TGTGCCAGCAGCTTGTCAGAGACCCAGTACTTC. The V call is TRBV2, the J call TRBJ2-5; D uncertain. V lost 6 bases, J lost 4 bases, and 6 bases lay in between. The CDR3 is made up of 11 amino acids. Germline values: CDR1 SNHLY, CDR2 FYNNEI.

The V gene is TRBV10-2, the J gene TRBJ1-1, with 8 bases that match TRBD1. The V gene end was trimmed by 7 bases and the J gene end by 4 bases; junction bases not matched to a gene: 5. The germline V gene has CDR1 WSHSY and CDR2 SAAADI. This CDR3 region has 13 residues. CDR3 sequence (DNA): TGCGCCAGCACCGCAGGGGGCGGCACTGAAGCTTTCTTT. This codes for CASTAGGGTEAFF.

The table lists this clone with a count of one. The chain combines TRBV28 with TRBJ2-1; 9 bases agree with TRBD1. The V gene end was trimmed by 5 bases and the J gene end by 4 bases; junction bases not matched to a gene: 9. Germline loops: CDR1 MDHEN, CDR2 SYDVKM. CDR3 size: 16 residues. CDR3 residues: CASSTTGGAGYNEQFF. CDR3 sequence (DNA): TGTGCCAGCAGTACTACAGGGGGCGCAGGTTACAATGAGCAGTTCTTC.

The CDR3 nucleotides read TGTGCCAGTAGCCCATGGACTTACAATGAGCAGTTCTTC. Translated, it gives CASSPWTYNEQFF. The chain uses TRBV19 and TRBJ2-1; the D gene is possibly TRBD2 (5 bases). CDR1 and CDR2 (germline): LNHDA, SQIVND (reference sequence). Trimming removed 6 bases at V and 4 bases at J, with 10 bases between. This CDR3 is built from 13 residues. Based on the CDR3 plus reference TRBV19 and TRBJ2-1, the full variable domain is DGGITQSPKYLFRKEGQNVTLSCEQNLNHDAMYWYRQDPGQGLRLIYYSQIVNDFQKGDIAEGYSVSREKKESFPLTVTSAQKNPTAFYLCASSPWTYNEQFFGPGTRLTVL.

The chain links TRBV5-1 to TRBJ2-5, with TRBD1 as a possible D gene (6 bases). V shed 9 bases and J shed 5 bases, with 20 bases lying between them. The CDR3 contains 14 residues. Germline V gives CDR1 SGHRS, CDR2 YFSETQ. The CDR3 DNA reads as TGCGCCACCACGTCACAGGGTCCAGCGGAGACCCAGTACTTC. Protein product: CATTSQGPAETQYF.

The chain combines TRBV10-3 with TRBJ1-4, with 9 positions matching TRBD1. V was clipped by 0 bases and J by 7 bases; unmatched bases: 3. CDR1 is ENHRY and CDR2 is SYGVKD in the germline V gene. The CDR3 is 15 amino acids. The CDR3 DNA follows: TGTGCCATCAGTGAGTCCGGGACAGGGAGTGAAAAACTGTTTTTT. This translates into CAISESGTGSEKLFF.

V is TRBV10-3 and J is TRBJ1-1; no firm D call. V was shortened by 2 bases and J by 2 bases, with 9 bases between the two germline ends. This CDR3 comprises 14 residues. CDR1 is ENHRY and CDR2 is SYGVKD in the germline V gene. In DNA, the CDR3 is TGTGCCATCAGTGAGCGGCAGATAAACACTGAAGCTTTCTTT. Amino acids: CAISERQINTEAFF.

The gene calls are TRBV7-7 and TRBJ2-2; D might be TRBD1 (6 bases). Germline V gene data show CDR1 as SSHAT and CDR2 as FNYEAQ (reference sequence). Trimming took 6 bases from V and 1 from J, leaving 12 bases between them. The CDR3 spans 15 residues. DNA of the CDR3: TGTGCCAGCAGAAAACAGGGTGGGAACACCGGGGAGCTGTTTTTT. Protein: CASRKQGGNTGELFF.

The chain recombines TRBV2 with TRBJ1-5; possible D gene TRBD1, 6 bases. V lost 3 bases and J lost 4, with 16 bases in between. CDR1 SNHLY and CDR2 FYNNEI come from the germline V gene. CDR3 length: 16 residues. Written as DNA, the CDR3 is TGTGCCAGCAGTGAGGGGAAGGGGGGCTGGAATCAGCCCCAGCATTTT. Translated, it gives CASSEGKGGWNQPQHF.

The rearrangement links TRBV13 to TRBJ2-7; D gene ambiguous. Germline values: CDR1 PRHDT, CDR2 FYEKMQ (reference sequence). The CDR3 covers 12 residues. V lost 5 bases to trimming and J lost 7 bases, with 12 bases between them. The DNA of the CDR3 is TGTGCCAGCAGCCTCGTTTTAGGGGAGCAGTACTTC. Translating gives CASSLVLGEQYF.

The chain joins TRBV27 to TRBJ2-7; D is undetermined. V lost 5 bases and J 2 bases, leaving 10 bases between the germline ends. Germline lookup yields CDR1 MNHEY and CDR2 SMNVEV (reference sequence). The CDR3 has 13 amino acids. The CDR3 DNA is TGTGCCAGCAGTAAGCCTGGGACCTACGAGCAGTACTTC. It is translated as CASSKPGTYEQYF.

This clone came up many times. The J gene is TRBJ2-2, the V gene TRBV7-9, with a weak D call TRBD2 (5 bases). The V gene's germline CDR1 is SEHNR and CDR2 FQNEAQ (reference sequence). The germline V and J ends were trimmed by 5 bases and 0 bases, with 16 bases remaining between them. The CDR3 is 17 amino acids. The CDR3 sequence: CASSPVIGETNTGELFF. DNA for the CDR3: TGTGCCAGCAGCCCAGTAATCGGGGAAACGAACACCGGGGAGCTGTTTTTT.